The subject of this entry is one TCR beta chain. Its recognized antigen is unknown. Base qualities are missing; no much larger clone stands one base away. The sample belongs to a study of cytomegalovirus exposure and HLA in healthy donors (dated by TCRdb to 2016 to 2017). Notes on the research overall: According to a later analysis, one platform produced both the roughly 130 validation repertoires and the 670 or so repertoires of the first cohort. The aim of the study was to test whether cataloging public T cell receptors could identify signatures of past pathogen exposure. In addition to the first cohort of hundreds of subjects, a separate validation cohort of around 110 different subjects was used. High-throughput TCR immunosequencing, statistical association of individual TCRs with disease status, and machine learning were combined to predict cytomegalovirus infection status.

Library preparation used the immunoSEQ multiplex PCR assay. As for the authors' bioinformatics: To diagnose cytomegalovirus status from the catalog of TCR beta chain sequences, a statistical classification framework was built. The table comes from immuneACCESS by way of TCRdb, which keeps in-frame sequences with V and J called. Part of the clones is missing from these tables; in studies checked, under half for an unresolved V gene and the rest for unknown reasons. Clone size and V and J calls were adopted from that table, with D and trimming inferred from the DNA. Recorded for this sample are 150,000 to 200,000 clones; roughly 84% of them occurred a single time. More than 8.5% of the sample rests with the top ten. Study-wide findings and limitations: The validation cohort had no HLA typing available for a later analysis, so co-occurrence within that cohort was assessed over all 110 or so repertoires. In vitro tests confirmed that a few of the cytomegalovirus-associated TCR beta chains recognize cytomegalovirus antigens. The authors suggested that the approach could potentially be extended to other disease states and immunological phenotypes. The classifier was reported to diagnose cytomegalovirus status with high specificity and sensitivity in both the original cohort and the validation cohort. A later analysis found that TCRs clustered in the first cohort also tended to co-occur in the 120 validation repertoires, with 94% of cluster scores above 0. The study listed 150 to 200 TCR beta chains as associated with cytomegalovirus. While some public TCRs were present in many individuals, most TCR sequences turned up only very rarely across donors.

Including the terminal cysteine and phenylalanine, the CDR3 comprises 18 residues. Only the CDR3 region is kept as DNA, spanning 54 bases read in frame from base 1. The germline V gene specifies SGHDT as CDR1 and YYEEEE as CDR2. V lost 1 base and J lost 1 base, and the count of bases not matched to a germline gene is 9. Separate from the roughly 700-subject first cohort, the validation cohort of roughly 110 subjects was the group to which the donors belonged. The sample taken for sequencing was PBMCs. Recombination joined TRBV5-6 with TRBJ2-4; TRBD1 lines up with 9 middle nucleotides. This receptor was obtained from a man aged 25 to 40 in good health and CMV-seropositive. The DNA reads TGTGCCAGCAGCTTGAGATGGACAGGGGTTGAGGCCAAAAACATTCAGTACTTC. It encodes CASSLRWTGVEAKNIQYF.